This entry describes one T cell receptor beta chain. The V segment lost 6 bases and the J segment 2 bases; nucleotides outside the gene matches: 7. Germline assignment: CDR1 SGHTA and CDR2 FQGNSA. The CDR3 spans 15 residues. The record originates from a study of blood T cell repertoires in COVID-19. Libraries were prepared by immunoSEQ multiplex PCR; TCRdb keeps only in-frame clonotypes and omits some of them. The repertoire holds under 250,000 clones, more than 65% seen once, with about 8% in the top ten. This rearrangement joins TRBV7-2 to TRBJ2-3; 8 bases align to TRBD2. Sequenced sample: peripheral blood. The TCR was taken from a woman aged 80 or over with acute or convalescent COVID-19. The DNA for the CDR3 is TGTGCCAGCAGTCCCGGGGGGGGGATCACAGATACGCAGTATTTT. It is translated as CASSPGGGITDTQYF.